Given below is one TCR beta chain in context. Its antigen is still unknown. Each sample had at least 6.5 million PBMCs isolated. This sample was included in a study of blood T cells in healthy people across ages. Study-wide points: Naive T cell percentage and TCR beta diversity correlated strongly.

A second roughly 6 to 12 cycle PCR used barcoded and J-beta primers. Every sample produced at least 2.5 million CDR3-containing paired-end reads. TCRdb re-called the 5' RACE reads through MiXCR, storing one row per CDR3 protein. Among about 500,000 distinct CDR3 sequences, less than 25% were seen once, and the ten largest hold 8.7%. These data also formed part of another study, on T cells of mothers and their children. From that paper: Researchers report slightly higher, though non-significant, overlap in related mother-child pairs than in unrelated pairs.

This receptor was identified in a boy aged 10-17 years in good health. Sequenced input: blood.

The CDR3 reads CATSTGDQETQYF. As DNA, the CDR3 is TGTGCCACTTCGACAGGGGACCAAGAGACCCAGTACTTC. The chain combines TRBV15 with TRBJ2-5, with 8 nucleotides matching TRBD1. Germline V CDR1 and CDR2: LNHNV, YYDKDF (reference sequence). The CDR3 has 13 amino acids. After removal of 9 bases from V and 0 bases from J, the junction contained 3 bases not matched to a gene.